This passage covers 5 T cell receptor beta chains from one sample sequenced in a study of shared clonotypes between healthy human individuals. The data were produced by immunoSEQ multiplex PCR, yet TCRdb's version contains in-frame clones alone and is incomplete. The sample has around 450,000 clones; around 75% are singletons. Sequenced sample: PBMCs. The receptors were sampled from a woman aged 35 to 49 in good health. Some clones in this sample may be carry-over from other donors' samples.

V gene TRBV5-1 combines with J gene TRBJ1-1, with D unresolved. The CDR3 spans 15 residues. V lost 4 bases and J lost 2, with 15 bases in between. Germline V gene sequence: CDR1 SGHRS, CDR2 YFSETQ. CDR3 amino acids: CASSLRTGENTEAFF. As DNA, the CDR3 is TGCGCCAGCAGCCTAAGGACTGGAGAAAACACTGAAGCTTTCTTT.

The V call is TRBV5-6, the J call TRBJ2-7; either TRBD1 or TRBD2 may supply D (6 bases each). In germline, CDR1 is SGHDT, CDR2 YYEEEE. Trimming took 5 bases from V and 5 from J, leaving 14 bases between them. The CDR3 has 13 residues. This CDR3 is CASSLGGLDEQYF. The DNA of the CDR3 is TGTGCCAGCAGTCTTGGGGGGCTGGACGAGCAGTACTTC.

The chain uses TRBV6-1 and TRBJ1-1, with 7 bases identical to TRBD1. Looked up from germline, CDR1 is MNHNS and CDR2 is SASEGT. Trimming removed 1 base from V and 5 bases from J; junction bases left unmatched: 7. The CDR3 contains 15 residues. The CDR3 region is CASSEGSLRGTEAFF. The CDR3 region has the DNA TGTGCCAGCAGTGAAGGGAGTCTCAGGGGGACTGAAGCTTTCTTT.

The J gene is TRBJ2-3, the V gene TRBV5-6, with 8 bases fitting TRBD2. The germline gives CDR1 SGHDT, CDR2 YYEEEE. The CDR3 contains 16 residues. Trimming took 4 bases from V and 1 from J; bases not matched to a gene: 8. CDR3 amino acids: CASSRNSGAGTDTQYF. In DNA form, the CDR3 reads TGTGCCAGCAGCAGAAATAGCGGGGCAGGCACAGATACGCAGTATTTT.

This chain connects TRBV29-1 to TRBJ2-7; TRBD1 agrees at 8 bases. V lost 6 bases and J lost 4; bases outside the gene matches: 8. CDR3 length: 13 residues. CDR1 is SQVTM and CDR2 is ANQGSEA in the germline V gene. The CDR3 is CSVLTGGLYEQYF. In nucleotides, the CDR3 is TGCAGCGTGCTAACAGGGGGTCTTTACGAGCAGTACTTC.